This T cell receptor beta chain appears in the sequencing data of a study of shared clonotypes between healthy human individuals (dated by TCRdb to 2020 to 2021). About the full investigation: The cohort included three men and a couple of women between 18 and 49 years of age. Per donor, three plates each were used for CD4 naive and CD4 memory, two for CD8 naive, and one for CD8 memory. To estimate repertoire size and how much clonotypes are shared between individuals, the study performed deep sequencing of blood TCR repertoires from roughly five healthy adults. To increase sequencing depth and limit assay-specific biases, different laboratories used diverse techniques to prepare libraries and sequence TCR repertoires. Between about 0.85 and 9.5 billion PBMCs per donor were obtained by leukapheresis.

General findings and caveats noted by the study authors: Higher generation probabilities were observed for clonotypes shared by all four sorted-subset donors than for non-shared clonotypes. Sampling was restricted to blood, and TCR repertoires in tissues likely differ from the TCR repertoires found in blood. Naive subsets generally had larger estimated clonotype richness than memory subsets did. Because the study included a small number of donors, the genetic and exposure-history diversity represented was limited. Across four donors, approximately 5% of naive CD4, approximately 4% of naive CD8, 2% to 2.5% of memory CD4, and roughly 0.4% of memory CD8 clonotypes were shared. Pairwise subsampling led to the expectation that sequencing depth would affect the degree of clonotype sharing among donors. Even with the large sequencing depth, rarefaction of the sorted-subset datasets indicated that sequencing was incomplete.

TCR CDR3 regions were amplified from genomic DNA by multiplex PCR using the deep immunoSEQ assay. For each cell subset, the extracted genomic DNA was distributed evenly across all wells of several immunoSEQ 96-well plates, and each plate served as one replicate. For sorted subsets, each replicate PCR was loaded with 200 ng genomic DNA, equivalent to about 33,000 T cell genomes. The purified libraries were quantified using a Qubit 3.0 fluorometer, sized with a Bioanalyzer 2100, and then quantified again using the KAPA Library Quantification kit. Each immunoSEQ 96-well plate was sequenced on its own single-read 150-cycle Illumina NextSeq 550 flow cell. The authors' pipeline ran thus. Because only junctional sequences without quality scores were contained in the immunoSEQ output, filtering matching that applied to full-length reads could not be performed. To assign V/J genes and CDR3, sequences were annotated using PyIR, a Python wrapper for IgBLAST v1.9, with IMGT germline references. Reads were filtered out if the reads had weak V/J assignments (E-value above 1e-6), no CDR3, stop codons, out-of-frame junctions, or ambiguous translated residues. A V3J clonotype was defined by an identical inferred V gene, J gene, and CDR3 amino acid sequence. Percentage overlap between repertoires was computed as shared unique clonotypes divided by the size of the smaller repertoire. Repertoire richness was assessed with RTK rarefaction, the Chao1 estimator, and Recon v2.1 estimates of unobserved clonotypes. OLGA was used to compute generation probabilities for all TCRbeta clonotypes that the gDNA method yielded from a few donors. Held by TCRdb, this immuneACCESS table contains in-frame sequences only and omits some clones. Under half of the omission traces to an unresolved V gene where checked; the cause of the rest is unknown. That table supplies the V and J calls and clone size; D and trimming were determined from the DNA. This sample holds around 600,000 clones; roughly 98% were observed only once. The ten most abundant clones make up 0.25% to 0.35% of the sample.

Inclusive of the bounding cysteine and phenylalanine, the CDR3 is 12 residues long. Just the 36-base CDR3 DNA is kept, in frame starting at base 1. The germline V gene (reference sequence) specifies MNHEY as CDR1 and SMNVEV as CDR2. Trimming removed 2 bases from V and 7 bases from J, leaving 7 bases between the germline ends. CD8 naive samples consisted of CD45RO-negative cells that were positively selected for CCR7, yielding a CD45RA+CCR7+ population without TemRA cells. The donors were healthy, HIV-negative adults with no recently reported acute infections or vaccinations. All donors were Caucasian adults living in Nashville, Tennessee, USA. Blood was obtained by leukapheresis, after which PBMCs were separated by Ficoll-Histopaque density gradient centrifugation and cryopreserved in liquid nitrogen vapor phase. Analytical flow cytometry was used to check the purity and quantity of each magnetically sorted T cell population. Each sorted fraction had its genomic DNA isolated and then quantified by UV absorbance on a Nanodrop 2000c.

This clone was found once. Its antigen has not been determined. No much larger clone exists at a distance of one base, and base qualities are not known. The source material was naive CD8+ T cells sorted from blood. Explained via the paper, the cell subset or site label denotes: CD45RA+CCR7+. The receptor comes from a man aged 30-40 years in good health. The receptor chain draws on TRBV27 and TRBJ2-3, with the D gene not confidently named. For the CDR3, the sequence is CASSLDLNTQYF. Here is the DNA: TGTGCCAGCAGTTTAGATCTTAATACGCAGTATTTT.